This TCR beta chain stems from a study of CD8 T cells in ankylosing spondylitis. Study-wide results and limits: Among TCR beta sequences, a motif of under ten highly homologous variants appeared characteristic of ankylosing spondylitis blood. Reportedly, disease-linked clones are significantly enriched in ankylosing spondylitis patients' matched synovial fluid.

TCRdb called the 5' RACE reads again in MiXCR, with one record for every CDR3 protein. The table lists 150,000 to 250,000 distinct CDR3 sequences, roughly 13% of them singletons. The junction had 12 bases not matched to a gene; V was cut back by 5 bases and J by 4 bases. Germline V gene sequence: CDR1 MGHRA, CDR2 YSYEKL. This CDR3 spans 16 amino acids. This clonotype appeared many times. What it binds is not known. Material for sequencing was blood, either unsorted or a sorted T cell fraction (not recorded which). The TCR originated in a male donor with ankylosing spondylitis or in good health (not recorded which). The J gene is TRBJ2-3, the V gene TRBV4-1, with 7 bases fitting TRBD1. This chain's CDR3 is CASSIRIPGGSDTQYF. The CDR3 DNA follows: TGCGCCAGCAGCATACGGATTCCAGGGGGATCAGATACGCAGTATTTT.